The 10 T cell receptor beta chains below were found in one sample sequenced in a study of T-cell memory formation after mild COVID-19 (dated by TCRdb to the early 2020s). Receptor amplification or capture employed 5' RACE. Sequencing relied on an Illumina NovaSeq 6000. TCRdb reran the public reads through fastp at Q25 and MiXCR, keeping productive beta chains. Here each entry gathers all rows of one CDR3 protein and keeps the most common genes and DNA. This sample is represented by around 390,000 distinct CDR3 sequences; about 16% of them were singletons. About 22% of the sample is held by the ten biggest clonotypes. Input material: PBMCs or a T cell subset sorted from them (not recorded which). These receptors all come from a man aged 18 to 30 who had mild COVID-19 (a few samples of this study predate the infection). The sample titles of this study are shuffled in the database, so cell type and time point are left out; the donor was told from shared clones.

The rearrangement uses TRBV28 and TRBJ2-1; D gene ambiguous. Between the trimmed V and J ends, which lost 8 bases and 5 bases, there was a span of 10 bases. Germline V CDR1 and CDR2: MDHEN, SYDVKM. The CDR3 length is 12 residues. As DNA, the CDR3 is TGTGCCAGCCGGAGAATGAACAATGAGCAGTTCTTC. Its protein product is CASRRMNNEQFF.

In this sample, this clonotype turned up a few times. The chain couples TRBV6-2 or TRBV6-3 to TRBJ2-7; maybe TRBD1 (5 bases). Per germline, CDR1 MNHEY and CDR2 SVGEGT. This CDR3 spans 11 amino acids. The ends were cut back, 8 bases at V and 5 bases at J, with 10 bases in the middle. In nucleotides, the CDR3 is TGTGCCAGCGGCAGGGTCCACGAGCAGTACTTC. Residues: CASGRVHEQYF.

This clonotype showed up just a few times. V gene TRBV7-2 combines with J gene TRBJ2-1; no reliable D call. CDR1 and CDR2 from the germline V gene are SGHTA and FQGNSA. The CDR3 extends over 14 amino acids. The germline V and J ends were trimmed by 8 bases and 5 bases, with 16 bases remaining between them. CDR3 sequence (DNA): TGTGCCAGCCTTGACCGGGTCACGAACAATGAGCAGTTCTTC. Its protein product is CASLDRVTNNEQFF.

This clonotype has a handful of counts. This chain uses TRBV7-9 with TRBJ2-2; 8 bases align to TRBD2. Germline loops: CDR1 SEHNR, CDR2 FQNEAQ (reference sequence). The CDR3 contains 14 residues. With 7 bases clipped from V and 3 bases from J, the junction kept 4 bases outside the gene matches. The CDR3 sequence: CASIGRVYTGELFF. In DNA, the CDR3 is TGTGCCAGCATCGGGAGGGTTTACACCGGGGAGCTGTTTTTT.

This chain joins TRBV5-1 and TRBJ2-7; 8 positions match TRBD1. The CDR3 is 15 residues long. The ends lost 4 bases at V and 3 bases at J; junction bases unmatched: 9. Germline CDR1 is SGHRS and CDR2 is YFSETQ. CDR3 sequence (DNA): TGCGCCAGCAGCGATGGACAGGGAGAACTCTACGAGCAGTACTTC. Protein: CASSDGQGELYEQYF.

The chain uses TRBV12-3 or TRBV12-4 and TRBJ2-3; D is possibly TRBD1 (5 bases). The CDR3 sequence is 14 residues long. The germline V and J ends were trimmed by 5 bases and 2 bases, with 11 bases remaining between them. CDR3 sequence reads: CASSPLGDTDTQYF. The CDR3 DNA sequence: TGTGCCAGCAGTCCCCTAGGGGACACAGATACGCAGTATTTT.

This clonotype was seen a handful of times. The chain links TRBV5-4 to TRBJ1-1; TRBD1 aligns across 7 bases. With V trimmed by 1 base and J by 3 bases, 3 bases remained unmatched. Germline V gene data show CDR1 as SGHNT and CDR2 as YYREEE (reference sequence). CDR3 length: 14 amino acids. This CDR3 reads CASSLQGVYTEAFF. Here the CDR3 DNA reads TGTGCCAGCAGCTTGCAGGGGGTGTACACTGAAGCTTTCTTT.

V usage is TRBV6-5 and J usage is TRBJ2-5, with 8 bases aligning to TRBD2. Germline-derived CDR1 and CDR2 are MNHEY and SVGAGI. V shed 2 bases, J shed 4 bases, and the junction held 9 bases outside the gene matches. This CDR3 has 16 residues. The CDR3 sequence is CASSYGSGGGRETQYF. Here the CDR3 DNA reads TGTGCCAGCAGTTACGGGAGCGGGGGAGGCAGAGAGACCCAGTACTTC.

The CDR3 here is CASSAETDYEQYV. In DNA, the CDR3 is TGTGCCAGCAGTGCTGAGACAGACTACGAGCAGTACGTC. This chain links TRBV25-1 with TRBJ2-7; tentatively, D is TRBD1 (5 bases). This CDR3 has 13 amino acids. Germline V gene sequence: CDR1 MGHDK, CDR2 SYGVNS. Trimming stripped 4 bases from V and 3 bases from J, with 10 bases between.

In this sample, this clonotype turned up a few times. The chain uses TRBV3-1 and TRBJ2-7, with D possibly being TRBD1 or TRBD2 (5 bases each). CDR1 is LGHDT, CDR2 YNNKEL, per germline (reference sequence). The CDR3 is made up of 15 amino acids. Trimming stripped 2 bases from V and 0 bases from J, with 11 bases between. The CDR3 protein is CASSQLGVGSYEQYV. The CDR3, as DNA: TGTGCCAGCAGCCAACTGGGGGTAGGCTCCTACGAGCAGTACGTC.